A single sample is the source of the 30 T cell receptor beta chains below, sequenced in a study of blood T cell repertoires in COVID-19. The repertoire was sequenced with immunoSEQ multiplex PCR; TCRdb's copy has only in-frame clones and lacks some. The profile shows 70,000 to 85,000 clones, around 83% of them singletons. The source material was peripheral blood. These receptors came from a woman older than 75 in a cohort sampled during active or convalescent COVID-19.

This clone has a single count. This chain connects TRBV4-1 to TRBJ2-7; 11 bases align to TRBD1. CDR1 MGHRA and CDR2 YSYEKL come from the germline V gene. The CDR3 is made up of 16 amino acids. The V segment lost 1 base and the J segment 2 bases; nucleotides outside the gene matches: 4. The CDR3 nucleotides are TGCGCCAGCAGCCAAGTCGGACAGGGGGCCACCTACGAGCAGTACTTC. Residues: CASSQVGQGATYEQYF.

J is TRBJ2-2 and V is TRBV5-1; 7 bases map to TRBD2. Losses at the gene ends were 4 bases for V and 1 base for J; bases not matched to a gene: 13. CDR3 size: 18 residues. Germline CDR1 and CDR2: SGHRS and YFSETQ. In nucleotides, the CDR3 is TGCGCCAGCAGCCCGTGGGGCAGCGGGGTAGAGAACACCGGGGAGCTGTTTTTT. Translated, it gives CASSPWGSGVENTGELFF.

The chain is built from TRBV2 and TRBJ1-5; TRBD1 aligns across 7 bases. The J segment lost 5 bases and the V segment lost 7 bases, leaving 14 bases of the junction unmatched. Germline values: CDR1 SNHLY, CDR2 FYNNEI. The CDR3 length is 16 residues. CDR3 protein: CASTRFGGQNDQPQHF. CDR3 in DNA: TGTGCCAGCACCCGGTTTGGGGGACAGAACGATCAGCCCCAGCATTTT. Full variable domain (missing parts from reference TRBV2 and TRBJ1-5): EPEVTQTPSHQVTQMGQEVILRCVPISNHLYFYWYRQILGQKVEFLVSFYNNEISEKSEIFDDQFSVERPDGSNFTLKIRSTKLEDSAMYFCASTRFGGQNDQPQHFGDGTRLSIL.

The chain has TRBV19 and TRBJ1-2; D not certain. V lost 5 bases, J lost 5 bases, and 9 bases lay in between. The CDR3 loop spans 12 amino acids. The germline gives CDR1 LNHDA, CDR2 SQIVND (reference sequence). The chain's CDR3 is CASSLLGYGYTF. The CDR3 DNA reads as TGTGCCAGTAGTCTCCTCGGGTATGGCTACACCTTC.

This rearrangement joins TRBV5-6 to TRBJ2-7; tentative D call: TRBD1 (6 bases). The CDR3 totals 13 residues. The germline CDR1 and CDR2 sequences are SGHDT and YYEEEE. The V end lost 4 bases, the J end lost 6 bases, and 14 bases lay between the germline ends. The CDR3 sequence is CASSRGTLSEQYF. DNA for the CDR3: TGTGCCAGCAGCCGTGGGACACTAAGCGAGCAGTACTTC.

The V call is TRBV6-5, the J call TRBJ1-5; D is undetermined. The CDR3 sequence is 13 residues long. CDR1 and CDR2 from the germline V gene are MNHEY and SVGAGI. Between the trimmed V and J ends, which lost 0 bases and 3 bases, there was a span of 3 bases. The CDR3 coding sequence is TGTGCCAGCAGTTACTCCCTCAATCAGCCCCAGCATTTT. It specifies CASSYSLNQPQHF.

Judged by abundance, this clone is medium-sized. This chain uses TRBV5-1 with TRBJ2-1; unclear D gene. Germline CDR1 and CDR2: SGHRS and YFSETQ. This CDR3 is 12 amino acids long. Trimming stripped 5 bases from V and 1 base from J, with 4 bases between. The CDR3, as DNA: TGCGCCAGCAGTCGTTCCTACAATGAGCAGTTCTTC. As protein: CASSRSYNEQFF.

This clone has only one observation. CDR3 sequence reads: CAPGLEDFTEAFF. For the CDR3, the DNA is TGTGCTCCGGGGTTGGAAGACTTCACTGAAGCTTTCTTT. The rearrangement links TRBV6-4 to TRBJ1-1; D is ambiguous. Germline values: CDR1 MRHNA, CDR2 SNTAGT. The CDR3 extends over 13 amino acids.

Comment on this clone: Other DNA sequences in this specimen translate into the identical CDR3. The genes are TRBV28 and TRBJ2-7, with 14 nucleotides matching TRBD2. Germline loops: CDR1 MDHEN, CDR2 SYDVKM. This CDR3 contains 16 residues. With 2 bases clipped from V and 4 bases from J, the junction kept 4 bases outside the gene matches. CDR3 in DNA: TGTGCCAGCAGTTTAGGGGGGACTAGCGGGAGTTACGAGCAGTACTTC. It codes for CASSLGGTSGSYEQYF.

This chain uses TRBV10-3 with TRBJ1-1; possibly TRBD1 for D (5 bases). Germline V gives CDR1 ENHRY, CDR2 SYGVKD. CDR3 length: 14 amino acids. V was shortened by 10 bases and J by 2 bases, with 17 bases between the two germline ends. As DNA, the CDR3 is TGTGCCACCGGGCCGGGGGGGGATAACACTGAAGCTTTCTTT. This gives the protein CATGPGGDNTEAFF.

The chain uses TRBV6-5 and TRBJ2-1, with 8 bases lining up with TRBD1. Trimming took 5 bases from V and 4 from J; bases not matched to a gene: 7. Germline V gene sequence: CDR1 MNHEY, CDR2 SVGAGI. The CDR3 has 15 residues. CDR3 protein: CASSLRQGRYNEQFF. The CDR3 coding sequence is TGTGCCAGCAGTCTTAGACAGGGGAGGTACAATGAGCAGTTCTTC.

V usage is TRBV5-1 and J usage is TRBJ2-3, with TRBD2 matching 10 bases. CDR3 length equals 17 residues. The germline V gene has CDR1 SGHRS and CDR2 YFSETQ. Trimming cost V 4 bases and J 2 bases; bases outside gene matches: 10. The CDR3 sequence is CASSQRLAGRSTDTQYF. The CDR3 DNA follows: TGCGCCAGCAGCCAAAGACTAGCGGGCCGATCCACAGATACGCAGTATTTT.

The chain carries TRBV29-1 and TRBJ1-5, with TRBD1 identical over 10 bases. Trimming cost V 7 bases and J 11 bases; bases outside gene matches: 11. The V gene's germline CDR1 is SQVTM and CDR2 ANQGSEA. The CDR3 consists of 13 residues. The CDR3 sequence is CSAAGQGTTTQHF. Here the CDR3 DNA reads TGCAGCGCCGCGGGACAGGGGACGACGACCCAGCATTTT.

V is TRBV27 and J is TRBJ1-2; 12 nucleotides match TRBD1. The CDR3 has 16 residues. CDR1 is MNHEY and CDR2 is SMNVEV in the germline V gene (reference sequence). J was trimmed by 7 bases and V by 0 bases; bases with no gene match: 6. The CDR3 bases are TGTGCCAGCAGTTTATCGACGGGACAGGGGGCAGGTGGCTACACCTTC. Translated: CASSLSTGQGAGGYTF.

CDR3 loop: CASSLGREGQPQHF. The DNA for the CDR3 is TGTGCCAGCAGTCTAGGTCGCGAGGGTCAGCCCCAGCATTTT. The chain joins TRBV2 to TRBJ1-5; no firm D call. CDR1 and CDR2 (germline): SNHLY, FYNNEI. V was trimmed by 5 bases and J by 6 bases, leaving 14 bases between them. This CDR3 comprises 14 residues.

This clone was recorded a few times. CDR3 residues: CASSSLAGRTTDTQYF. Here the CDR3 DNA reads TGTGCCAGCAGTTCGTTAGCGGGAAGAACCACAGATACGCAGTATTTT. The chain combines TRBV6-5 with TRBJ2-3; TRBD2 matches 8 bases. Germline CDR1 reads MNHEY; CDR2 reads SVGAGI. Germline trimming cut 4 bases from V and 2 bases from J; bases unmatched to any gene: 8. The CDR3 has 16 amino acids.

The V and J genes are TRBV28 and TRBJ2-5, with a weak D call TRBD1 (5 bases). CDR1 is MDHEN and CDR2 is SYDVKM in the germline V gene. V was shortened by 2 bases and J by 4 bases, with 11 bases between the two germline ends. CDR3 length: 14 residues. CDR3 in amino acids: CASSLGHPRETQYF. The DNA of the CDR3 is TGTGCCAGCAGTTTAGGACACCCCAGAGAGACCCAGTACTTC. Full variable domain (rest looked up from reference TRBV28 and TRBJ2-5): DVKVTQSSRYLVKRTGEKVFLECVQDMDHENMFWYRQDPGLGLRLIYFSYDVKMKEKGDIPEGYSVSREKKERFSLILESASTNQTSMYLCASSLGHPRETQYFGPGTRLLVL.

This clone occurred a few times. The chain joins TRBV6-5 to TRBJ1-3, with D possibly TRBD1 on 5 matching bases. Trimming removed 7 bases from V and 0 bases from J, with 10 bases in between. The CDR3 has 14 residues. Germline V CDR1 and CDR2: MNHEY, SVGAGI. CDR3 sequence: CASTQQASGNTIYF. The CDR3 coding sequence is TGTGCCAGCACCCAACAGGCCTCTGGAAACACCATATATTTT.

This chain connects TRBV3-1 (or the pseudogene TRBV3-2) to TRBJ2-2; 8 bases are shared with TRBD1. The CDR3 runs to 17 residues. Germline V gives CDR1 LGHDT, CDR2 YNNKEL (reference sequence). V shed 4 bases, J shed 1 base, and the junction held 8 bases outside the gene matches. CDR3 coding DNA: TGTGCCAGCAGCCTAAAGCCCGGGACAGGGAACACCGGGGAGCTGTTTTTT. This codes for CASSLKPGTGNTGELFF.

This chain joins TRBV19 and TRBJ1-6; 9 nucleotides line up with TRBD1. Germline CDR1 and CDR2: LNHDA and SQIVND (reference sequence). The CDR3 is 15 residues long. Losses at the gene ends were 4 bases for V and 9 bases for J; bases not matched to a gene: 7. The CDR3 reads CASSTGQGWGSPLHF. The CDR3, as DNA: TGTGCCAGTAGTACCGGACAGGGGTGGGGTTCACCCCTCCACTTT.

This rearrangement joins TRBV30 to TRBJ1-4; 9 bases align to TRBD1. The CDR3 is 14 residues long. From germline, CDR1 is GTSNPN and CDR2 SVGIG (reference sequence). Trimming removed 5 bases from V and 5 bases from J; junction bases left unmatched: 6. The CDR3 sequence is CAWGTGGGNEKLFF. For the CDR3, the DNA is TGTGCCTGGGGAACAGGGGGCGGAAATGAAAAACTGTTTTTT.

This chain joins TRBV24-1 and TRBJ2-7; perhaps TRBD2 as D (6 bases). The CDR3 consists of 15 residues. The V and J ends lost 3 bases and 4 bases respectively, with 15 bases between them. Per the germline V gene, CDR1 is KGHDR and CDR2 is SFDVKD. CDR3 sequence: CATSDRDSLGYEQYF. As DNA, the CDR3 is TGTGCCACCAGTGATAGGGACTCACTGGGTTACGAGCAGTACTTC.

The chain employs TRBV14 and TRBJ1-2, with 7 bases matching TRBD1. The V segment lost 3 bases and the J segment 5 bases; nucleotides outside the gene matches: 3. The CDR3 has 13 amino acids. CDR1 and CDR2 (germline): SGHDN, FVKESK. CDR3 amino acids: CASSHGQVYGYTF. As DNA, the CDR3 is TGTGCCAGCAGCCACGGACAGGTTTATGGCTACACCTTC.

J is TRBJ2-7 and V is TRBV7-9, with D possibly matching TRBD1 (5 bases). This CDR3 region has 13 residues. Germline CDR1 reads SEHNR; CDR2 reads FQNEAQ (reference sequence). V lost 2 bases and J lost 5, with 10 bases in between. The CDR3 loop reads CASSLKGFHEQYF. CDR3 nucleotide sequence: TGTGCCAGCAGCTTAAAGGGGTTCCACGAGCAGTACTTC.

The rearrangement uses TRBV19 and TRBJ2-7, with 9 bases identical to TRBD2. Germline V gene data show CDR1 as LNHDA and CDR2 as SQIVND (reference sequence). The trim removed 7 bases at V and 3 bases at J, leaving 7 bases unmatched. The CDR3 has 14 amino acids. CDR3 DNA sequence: TGTGCCAGTAAGGAGGCTAGCGGGATCTACGAGCAGTACTTC. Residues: CASKEASGIYEQYF.

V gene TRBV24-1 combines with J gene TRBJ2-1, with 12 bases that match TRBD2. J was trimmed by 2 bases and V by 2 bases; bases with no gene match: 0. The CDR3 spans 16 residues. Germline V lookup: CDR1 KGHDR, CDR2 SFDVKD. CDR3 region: CATSDSSGRAYNEQFF. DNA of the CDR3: TGTGCCACCAGTGATTCTAGCGGGAGGGCCTACAATGAGCAGTTCTTC.

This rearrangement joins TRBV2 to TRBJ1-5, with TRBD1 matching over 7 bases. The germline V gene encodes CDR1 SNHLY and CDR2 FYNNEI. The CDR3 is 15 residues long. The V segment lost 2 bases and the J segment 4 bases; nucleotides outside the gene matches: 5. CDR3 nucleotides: TGTGCCAGCAGTGAAAGGGGGACAGAGAATCAGCCCCAGCATTTT. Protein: CASSERGTENQPQHF. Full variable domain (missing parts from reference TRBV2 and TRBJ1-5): EPEVTQTPSHQVTQMGQEVILRCVPISNHLYFYWYRQILGQKVEFLVSFYNNEISEKSEIFDDQFSVERPDGSNFTLKIRSTKLEDSAMYFCASSERGTENQPQHFGDGTRLSIL.

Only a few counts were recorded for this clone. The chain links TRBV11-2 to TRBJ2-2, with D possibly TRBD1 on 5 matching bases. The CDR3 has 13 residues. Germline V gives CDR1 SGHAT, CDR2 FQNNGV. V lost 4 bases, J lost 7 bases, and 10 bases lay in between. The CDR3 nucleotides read TGTGCCAGCAGCTCCCAGGGTTACGGGGAGCTGTTTTTT. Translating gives CASSSQGYGELFF.

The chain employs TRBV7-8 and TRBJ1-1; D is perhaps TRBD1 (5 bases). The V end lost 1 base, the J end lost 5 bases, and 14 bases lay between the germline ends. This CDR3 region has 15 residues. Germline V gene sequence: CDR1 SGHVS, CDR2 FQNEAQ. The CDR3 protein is CASSLVGTAGTEAFF. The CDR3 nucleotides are TGTGCCAGCAGCTTAGTTGGGACTGCGGGGACTGAAGCTTTCTTT.

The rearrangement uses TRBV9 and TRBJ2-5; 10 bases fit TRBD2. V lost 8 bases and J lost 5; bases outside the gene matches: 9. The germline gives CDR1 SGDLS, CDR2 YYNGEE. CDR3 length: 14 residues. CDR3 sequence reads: CASQREGLGETQYF. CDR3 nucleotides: TGTGCCAGTCAGCGGGAGGGTCTGGGGGAGACCCAGTACTTC. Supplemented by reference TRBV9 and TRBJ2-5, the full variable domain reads DSGVTQTPKHLITATGQRVTLRCSPRSGDLSVYWYQQSLDQGLQFLIQYYNGEERAKGNILERFSAQQFPDLHSELNLSSLELGDSALYFCASQREGLGETQYFGPGTRLLVL.